This T cell receptor (beta chain) was identified during a study of early T cells in non-severe SARS-CoV-2 infection. General study points: VDJdb matching skewed toward anti-spike CD8 responses, missing private and CD4 specificities.

Each cDNA molecule carried a unique molecular identifier. TCRdb passed the 5' RACE reads through MiXCR, listing each CDR3 protein once. The data contain fewer than 75,000 distinct CDR3 sequences, around 20% of them singletons. This clonotype was seen many times. Its antigen is not known. Germline V gives CDR1 MNHNY, CDR2 SVGAGI (reference sequence). CDR3 length equals 13 residues. V dropped 6 bases and J dropped 1 base, with 9 bases sitting between them. The chain joins TRBV6-6 to TRBJ1-2; no reliable D call. The specimen comprised whole blood, sampled at baseline. The TCR sequence derives from an adult who was a healthcare worker with PCR-confirmed SARS-CoV-2 infection or an uninfected control (not recorded which). CDR3 amino acids: CASRKQNNYGYTF. CDR3 nucleotide sequence: TGTGCCAGCAGGAAACAGAATAACTATGGCTACACCTTC.